This TCR beta chain was found in a study of blood T cell repertoires in COVID-19 (dated by TCRdb to 2019 to 2021). Broadly, across the study: The collaborator samples originated in the United States, Italy and Spain and spanned the acute and convalescent phases of COVID-19. Sample metadata almost always included a de-identified subject ID, COVID-19 status, age in years and sex. The prospective study material was composed of cDNA or gDNA derived from T cells, B-cell-depleted T cells, or PBMCs. Subjects who had been exposed to COVID-19, were actively infected with it, or had recovered from it provided the deeply sampled blood TCRbeta repertoires that made up the dataset. The samples were drawn from two sources: the first 160 participants of the ongoing ImmuneRACE study, and fewer than 1,500 subjects contributed by 6 global collaborators. Where HLA class I and class II types were available, the types were taken from metadata supplied by the sample provider, not from assay-based typing. The repertoires were released in a freely available public database intended as a resource for research on the immune response to SARS-CoV-2. What the research found in general, with its limitations: The quantity of clinical and demographic metadata differed by source and by participant and was supplied without curation.

The collaborating institutions used their own protocols to collect whole blood in K2EDTA tubes. For TCRbeta analysis, collaborators shipped samples in one of three forms: frozen whole blood, isolated PBMCs, or DNA extracted from either of those sample types. Points on this clone: What this receptor recognizes is not known. The record has no base qualities; no much larger clone is one base away.

V is reduced by 0 bases and J by 6 bases, leaving a spacing of 15 bases between them. The germline V gene provides CDR1 SGHRS and CDR2 YFSETQ. Its CDR3 holds 15 amino acids, cysteine through phenylalanine. Only CDR3 DNA remains: 45 bases, in frame from the first base. TCRbeta CDR3 regions were amplified from genomic DNA using the immunoSEQ Assay, a bias-controlled multiplex PCR. Regarding the original processing steps: The number of nucleated cells in each sample was estimated from the amplification of reference gene primers within the assay. Sequence reads were collapsed and filtered to measure the absolute abundance of every unique TCRbeta CDR3 rearrangement. For each sample, productive Simpson clonality was calculated by taking the square root of Simpson's diversity index across productive rearrangements. Entries here come from immuneACCESS through TCRdb and include only in-frame sequences with V and J called. Some clones fail to appear in such tables; in the studies checked, an unresolved V gene covers under half of the shortfall, and the cause of the remainder is unknown. V, J and clone size derive from that table, while D and trimming were established from the DNA sequence. This sample holds around 6,700 clones; roughly 88% were observed only once. The ten largest clones capture 22% of the sample.

The TCR originated in a human donor in a cohort sampled during active COVID-19. Sequenced input: peripheral blood. Here the chain combines TRBV5-1 and TRBJ1-2; the D gene remains uncertain. The CDR3 corresponds to CASSLGGLTYDGYTF. The DNA sequence is as follows: TGCGCCAGCAGCTTGGGCGGGCTAACATACGATGGCTACACCTTC. This CDR3, with the reference TRBV5-1 and TRBJ1-2 proteins standing in past its ends, gives the full variable domain KAGVTQTPRYLIKTRGQQVTLSCSPISGHRSVSWYQQTPGQGLQFLFEYFSETQRNKGNFPGRFSGRQFSNSRSEMNVSTLELGDSALYLCASSLGGLTYDGYTFGSGTRLTVV.